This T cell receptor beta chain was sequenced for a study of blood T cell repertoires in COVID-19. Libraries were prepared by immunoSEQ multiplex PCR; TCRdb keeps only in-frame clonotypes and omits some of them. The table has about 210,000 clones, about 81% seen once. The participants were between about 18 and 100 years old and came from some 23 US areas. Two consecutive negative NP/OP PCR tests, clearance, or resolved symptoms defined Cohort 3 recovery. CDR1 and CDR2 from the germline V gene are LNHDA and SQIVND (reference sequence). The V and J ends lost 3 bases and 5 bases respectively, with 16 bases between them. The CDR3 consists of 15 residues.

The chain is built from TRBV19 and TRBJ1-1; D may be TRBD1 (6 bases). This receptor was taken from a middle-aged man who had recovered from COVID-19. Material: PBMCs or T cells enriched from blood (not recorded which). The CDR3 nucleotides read TGTGCCAGTAGTATTGATGCAGGGGTAGGGACTGAAGCTTTCTTT. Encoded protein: CASSIDAGVGTEAFF.